This section outlines one T cell receptor beta chain sequence together with its context. Its antigen is currently not known. Base qualities are not recorded, but no much larger clone differs from it by a single base. This was a case-control study nested in a cohort of healthcare workers in London, UK, who had nasopharyngeal swab PCR tests and blood samples taken every week. Healthcare workers were enrolled in the week of the UK lockdown, from 23 to 31 March 2020, and were followed every week for up to about 16 weeks. The data were taken from a study of early T cells in non-severe SARS-CoV-2 infection (dated by TCRdb to the early 2020s). Regarding the complete study: Bulk RNA from unsorted whole blood was used for TCR sequencing, so alpha and beta chains could not be paired. On the study overall, not on this receptor specifically: VDJdb matching was skewed toward anti-spike CD8 responses and likely underestimated virus-specific expansions by missing private and CD4 specificities.

Library method: 5' RACE. Sequenced using a NextSeq 500. Unique molecular identifiers were attached to individual cDNA molecules in the TCR library protocol so that sequencing error and PCR bias could be corrected. TCR alpha and beta chains were both sequenced, and the abundances of alpha and beta sequences in each sample were closely correlated with each other. In the source study's methods: Decombinator V4 was used to annotate TCR sequences for V gene, J gene and CDR3. TCRs were defined as expanded if a significant change between any two time points was detected under a Poisson model with p below 0.0001. TCR abundances were normalised to the total number of TCRs sequenced per sample and expressed as counts per million. TRAV1-2 paired with TRAJ12, TRAJ20 or TRAJ33 defined MAIT TCRs, while TRAV10 paired with TRAJ18 defined iNKT TCRs. VDJdb, accessed 1 November 2021, was searched for CMV, EBV and SARS-CoV-2 annotated TCRs, excluding TCRs annotated for multiple antigens. TCRdb applied fastp at Q25 and MiXCR to the public reads, then kept only in-frame beta chains. Rows matching on CDR3 protein sequence are summarized as one entry with the most common DNA and genes. It is TCRdb's table, rather than the study itself, that gives the V and J calls and clone size. Here the sample has under 60,000 distinct CDR3 sequences; about 5.6% occur a single time. Clones ranked in the top ten supply around 4.4% of the sample.

In the germline V gene (reference sequence), CDR1 corresponds to LGHDT and CDR2 to YNNKEL. V lost 0 bases and J lost 2 bases; the stretch between them is 10 bases long. Reading from cysteine to phenylalanine, the CDR3 counts 15 amino acids. Just CDR3 DNA is preserved here, 45 bases in frame from base 1. The rearranged segments are TRBV3-1 and TRBJ1-2; 6 matching bases give a weak D call of TRBD1. Sequencing was performed on whole blood. The TCR comes from an adult who was a healthcare worker with PCR-confirmed SARS-CoV-2 infection or an uninfected control (not recorded which). The bases are TGTGCCAGCAGCCAAGACTGGCAGGGGAACTATGGCTACACCTTC. The resulting protein is CASSQDWQGNYGYTF.